These 7 T cell receptor beta chains originate from one sample sequenced in a study of blood T cell repertoires in COVID-19. The protocol was immunoSEQ multiplex PCR, while the TCRdb copy is restricted to in-frame clones and leaves out a portion. The sample lists 250,000 to 300,000 clones; roughly 93% were seen once. What was sequenced was PBMCs or T cells enriched from blood (not recorded which). The receptors stem from a woman in her forties with acute COVID-19.

The chain combines TRBV7-9 with TRBJ1-6; D might be TRBD1 (6 bases). This CDR3 has 16 residues. Germline assignment: CDR1 SEHNR and CDR2 FQNEAQ (reference sequence). Trimming took off 1 base at V and 10 bases at J, with 17 bases between the two ends. CDR3: CASSLVGAGGRSPLHF. CDR3 DNA: TGTGCCAGCAGCTTAGTAGGGGCCGGGGGGCGATCACCCCTCCACTTT. The variable domain in full, completed from reference TRBV7-9 and TRBJ1-6, reads DTGVSQNPRHKITKRGQNVTFRCDPISEHNRLYWYRQTLGQGPEFLTYFQNEAQLEKSRLLSDRFSAERPKGSFSTLEIQRTEQGDSAMYLCASSLVGAGGRSPLHFGNGTRLTVT.

V is TRBV4-3 and J is TRBJ2-7; D might be TRBD1 (5 bases). Trimming pared 0 bases from V and 5 bases from J, leaving 5 bases between. CDR1 and CDR2 (germline): LGHNA, YSLEER. This CDR3 is 12 amino acids long. In nucleotides, the CDR3 is TGCGCCAGCAGCCAAGAGGGGCACGAGCAGTACTTC. Protein: CASSQEGHEQYF.

The V call is TRBV2, the J call TRBJ2-1; TRBD2 agrees at 11 bases. The CDR3 extends over 15 amino acids. V gave up 2 bases and J gave up 11 bases; unmatched junction bases: 8. Germline V CDR1 and CDR2: SNHLY, FYNNEI. DNA of the CDR3: TGTGCCAGCAGTGAAAAGACTAGCGGGATCGGTAAGCAGTTCTTC. It codes for CASSEKTSGIGKQFF.

The DNA for the CDR3 is TGTGCCAGCAGCGTAGCGGGGACAGGGAGCTACGAGCAGTACTTC. It yields the protein CASSVAGTGSYEQYF. The chain carries TRBV9 and TRBJ2-7; 9 nucleotides line up with TRBD1. V shed 0 bases and J 3 bases; nucleotides not matched to a gene: 4. The CDR3 runs 15 residues. Germline V gene sequence: CDR1 SGDLS, CDR2 YYNGEE.

Only a few counts were recorded for this clone. The rearrangement joins TRBV4-1 to TRBJ1-6; D remains unclear. Germline lookup yields CDR1 MGHRA and CDR2 YSYEKL. The V gene lost 0 bases and the J gene lost 12 bases, with 15 bases spanning the gap. The CDR3 has 15 residues. CDR3 loop: CASSQDPGDGEPLHF. In DNA, the CDR3 is TGCGCCAGCAGCCAAGATCCCGGAGACGGAGAACCCCTCCACTTT.

The V call is TRBV24-1, the J call TRBJ1-1, with unresolved D. This CDR3 contains 12 residues. V lost 4 bases and J 7 bases, leaving 9 bases between the germline ends. Germline V gene data show CDR1 as KGHDR and CDR2 as SFDVKD. This chain's CDR3 is CATSDPRGEAFF. CDR3 DNA sequence: TGTGCCACCAGTGACCCCCGAGGTGAAGCTTTCTTT.

This clone came up once. This chain links TRBV2 with TRBJ2-3; the D gene is possibly TRBD2 (6 bases). The CDR3 sequence is 12 residues long. The V end was cut by 3 bases, the J end by 5 bases, with 6 bases between. CDR1 and CDR2 (germline): SNHLY, FYNNEI. The chain's CDR3 is CASSERGDTQYF. The CDR3 region has the DNA TGTGCCAGCAGTGAGCGGGGAGATACGCAGTATTTT.